The entry below describes one T cell receptor (beta chain). Assay used: immunoSEQ multiplex PCR; TCRdb lists only in-frame clones, some missing. The sample includes about 140,000 clones, around 86% of them seen just once. This entry comes from a study of blood T cell repertoires in COVID-19. Study-wide background: Sites in the United States, Italy and Spain provided acute and convalescent COVID-19 samples. PBMCs, B-cell-depleted T cells, or T cells were the source of the cDNA or gDNA that made up the material.

Enrollees, roughly 18 to 95 years old, lived in 24 US areas. Trimming took 3 bases from V and 0 from J, leaving 16 bases between them. The CDR3 runs to 18 residues. The germline V gene encodes CDR1 SGHRS and CDR2 YFSETQ. The receptor was isolated from a man in his sixties who had recovered from COVID-19. Input material: PBMCs or T cells enriched from blood (not recorded which). The rearrangement uses TRBV5-1 and TRBJ2-6, with D tentatively TRBD2 (5 bases). CDR3 sequence: CASSSRDSEGSGANVLTF. The DNA of the CDR3 is TGCGCCAGCAGCTCCCGCGATAGCGAAGGCTCTGGGGCCAACGTCCTGACTTTC.